This T cell receptor (beta chain) was profiled in a study of T cell responses to AZD1222 COVID-19 vaccine. Study details: Pooling was applied to second doses at about 4 or about 12 weeks. General observations from the study: Reportedly, nearly half the spike-specific TCRs target unmutated variant regions. The donor group comprised mostly white British people and more females; the analysis possibly underestimated clonal diversity. Scientists sampled the repertoires only once the peak T cell response had passed.

Generated by immunoSEQ multiplex PCR, the TCRdb table keeps only in-frame clones and is missing some. The top ten hold about 3.5% of the sample, which has about 140,000 clones, about 86% seen once. This CDR3 has 13 residues. Germline V gene data show CDR1 as SGHAT and CDR2 as FQNNGV. V lost 5 bases and J lost 8, with 15 bases in between. This clone was seen only a few times. The antigen is unknown. Here the sequenced sample was peripheral blood, taken on day 0 of AZD1222 vaccination. The rearrangement joins TRBV11-2 to TRBJ1-2; the D gene is possibly TRBD1 (5 bases). The TCR sequence derives from an adult in good health. The CDR3 nucleotides read TGTGCCAGCAGCCCCCAGGCGGGGCTCGGCTACACCTTC. Translated, it gives CASSPQAGLGYTF.